This T cell receptor beta chain was sequenced for a study of cytomegalovirus exposure and HLA in healthy donors. Germline CDR1 SEHNR, CDR2 FQNEAQ (reference sequence). Trimming stripped 0 bases from V and 8 bases from J, with 13 bases between. The CDR3 covers 14 residues. PCR primers comprised 60 Vbeta and 13 Jbeta primers. Only in-frame clones appear in the TCRdb table, and some are missing; sequencing was by immunoSEQ multiplex PCR. The sample has over 150,000 clones, around 77% seen once; the top ten hold 2.5% to 3.5%. The sample consisted of PBMCs. The rearrangement uses TRBV7-9 and TRBJ1-1; D possibly corresponds to TRBD1 (5 bases). This receptor was identified in a woman in her 30s in good health and CMV-seronegative. The CDR3 reads CASSLAGRGAEAFF. The CDR3 DNA sequence: TGTGCCAGCAGCTTAGCGGGGAGGGGCGCCGAAGCTTTCTTT.